This TCR beta chain comes out of a study of a mutant IDH1 vaccine in newly diagnosed glioma. Germline V gene lookup returns CDR1 LNHDA and CDR2 SQIVND (reference sequence). CDR3 length: 11 residues. Between the trimmed V and J ends, which lost 8 bases and 5 bases, there was a span of 9 bases. As for this clone: Its matching antigen is unknown.

Study-level findings and limits: Of the patients, 80% to 95% had vaccine-induced immune responses.

The data were produced by immunoSEQ multiplex PCR, yet TCRdb's version contains in-frame clones alone and is incomplete. The data show under 60,000 clones, with about three quarters seen just once and 4.9% held by the top ten. The time point was: week 47, end of study. The vaccine gave 300 ug of a 20-mer mutant IDH1 peptide subcutaneously per dose. Each patient was administered eight vaccinations, scheduled in weeks 1, 3, 5, 7, 11, 15, 19 and 23. This sequence originates from a woman aged 40 to 55 with glioma. Some clones in this sample may be carry-over from other donors' samples. The material was PBMCs, obtained from a glioma patient whose treatment included an IDH1 peptide vaccine. The chain uses TRBV19 and TRBJ1-1; D unclear. CDR3 DNA: TGTGCCAGTCTTCGAGGGACTGAAGCTTTCTTT. Translating gives CASLRGTEAFF.